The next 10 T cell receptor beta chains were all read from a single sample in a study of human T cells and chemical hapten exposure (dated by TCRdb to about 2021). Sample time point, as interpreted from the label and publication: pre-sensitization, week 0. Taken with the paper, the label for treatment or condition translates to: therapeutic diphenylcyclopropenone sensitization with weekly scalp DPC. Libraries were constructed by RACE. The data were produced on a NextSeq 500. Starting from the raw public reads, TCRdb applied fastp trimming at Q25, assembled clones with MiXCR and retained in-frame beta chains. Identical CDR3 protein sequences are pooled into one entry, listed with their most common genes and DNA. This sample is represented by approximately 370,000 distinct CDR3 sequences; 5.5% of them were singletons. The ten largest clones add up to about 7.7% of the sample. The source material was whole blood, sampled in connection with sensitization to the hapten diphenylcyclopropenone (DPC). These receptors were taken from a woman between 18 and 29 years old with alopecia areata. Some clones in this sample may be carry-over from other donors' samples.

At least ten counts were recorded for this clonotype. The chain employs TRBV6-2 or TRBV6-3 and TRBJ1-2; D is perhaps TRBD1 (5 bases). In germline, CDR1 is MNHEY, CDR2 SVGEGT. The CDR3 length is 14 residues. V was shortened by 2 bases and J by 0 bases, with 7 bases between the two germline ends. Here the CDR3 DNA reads TGTGCCAGCAGTTACCGGGACGCTAACTATGGCTACACCTTC. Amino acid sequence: CASSYRDANYGYTF.

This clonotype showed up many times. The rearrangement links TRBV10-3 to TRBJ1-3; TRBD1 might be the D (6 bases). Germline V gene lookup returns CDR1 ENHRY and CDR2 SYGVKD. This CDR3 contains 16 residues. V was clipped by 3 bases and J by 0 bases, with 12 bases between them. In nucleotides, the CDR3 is TGTGCCATCAGTGAAAGAGGGGGGCCCTCTGGAAACACCATATATTTT. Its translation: CAISERGGPSGNTIYF.

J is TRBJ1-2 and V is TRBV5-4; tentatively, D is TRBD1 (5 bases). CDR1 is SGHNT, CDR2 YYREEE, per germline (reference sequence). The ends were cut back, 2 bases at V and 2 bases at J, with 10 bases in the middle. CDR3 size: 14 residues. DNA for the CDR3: TGTGCCAGCAGCTTCGGGGCAGGGAACTATGGCTACACCTTC. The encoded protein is CASSFGAGNYGYTF.

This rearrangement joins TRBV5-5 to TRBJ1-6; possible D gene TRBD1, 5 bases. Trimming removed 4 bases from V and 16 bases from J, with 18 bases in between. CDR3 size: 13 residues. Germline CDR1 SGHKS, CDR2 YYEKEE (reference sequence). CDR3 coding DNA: TGTGCCAGCAGCCCCTGGGGAGGGGATTATCTCCACTTT. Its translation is CASSPWGGDYLHF.

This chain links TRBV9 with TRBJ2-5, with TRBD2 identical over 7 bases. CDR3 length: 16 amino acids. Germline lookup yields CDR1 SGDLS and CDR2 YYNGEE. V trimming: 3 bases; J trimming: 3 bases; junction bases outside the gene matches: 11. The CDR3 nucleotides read TGTGCCAGCAGCGCTTTTGGGACTACCCATAAAGAGACCCAGTACTTC. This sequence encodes CASSAFGTTHKETQYF.

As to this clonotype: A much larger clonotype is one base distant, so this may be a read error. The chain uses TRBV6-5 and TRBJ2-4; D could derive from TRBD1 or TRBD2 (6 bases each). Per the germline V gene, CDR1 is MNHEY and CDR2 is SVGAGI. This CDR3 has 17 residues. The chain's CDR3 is CASSYGIGGLAKNIRYF. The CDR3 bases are TGTGCCAGCAGTTACGGGATCGGGGGCCTAGCCAAAAACATTCGGTACTTC.

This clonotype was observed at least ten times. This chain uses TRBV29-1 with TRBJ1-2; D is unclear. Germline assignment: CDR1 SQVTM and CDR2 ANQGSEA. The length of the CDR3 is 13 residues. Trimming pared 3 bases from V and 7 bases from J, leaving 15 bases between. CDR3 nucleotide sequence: TGCAGCGTTGAGGCGGTGACGGTGAGTGGCTACACCTTC. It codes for CSVEAVTVSGYTF. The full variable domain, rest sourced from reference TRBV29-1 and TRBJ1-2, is SAVISQKPSRDICQRGTSLTIQCQVDSQVTMMFWYRQQPGQSLTLIATANQGSEATYESGFVIDKFPISRPNLTFSTLTVSNMSPEDSSIYLCSVEAVTVSGYTFGSGTRLTVV.

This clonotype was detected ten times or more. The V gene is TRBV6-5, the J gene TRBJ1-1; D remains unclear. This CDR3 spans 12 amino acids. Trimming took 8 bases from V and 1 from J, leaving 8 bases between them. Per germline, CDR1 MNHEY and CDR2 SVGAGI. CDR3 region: CASSTTNTEAFF. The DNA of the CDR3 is TGTGCCAGCTCCACTACGAACACTGAAGCTTTCTTT.

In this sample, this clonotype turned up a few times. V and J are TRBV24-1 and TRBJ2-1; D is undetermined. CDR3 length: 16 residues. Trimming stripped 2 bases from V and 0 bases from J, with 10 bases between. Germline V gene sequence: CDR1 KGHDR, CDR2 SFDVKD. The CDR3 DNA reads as TGTGCCACCAGTGATTCAAGGGCCAACTCCTACAATGAGCAGTTCTTC. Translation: CATSDSRANSYNEQFF.

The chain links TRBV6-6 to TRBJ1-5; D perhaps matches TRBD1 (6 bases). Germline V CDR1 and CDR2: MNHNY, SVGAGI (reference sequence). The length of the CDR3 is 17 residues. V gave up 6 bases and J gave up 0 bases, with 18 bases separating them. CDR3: CASRTTGSRGSNQPQHF. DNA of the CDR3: TGTGCCAGCAGGACTACAGGGAGTCGGGGTAGCAATCAGCCCCAGCATTTT.